The rows below give T cell receptor beta chains drawn from one sample of a study of blood T cell repertoires in COVID-19. Profiled with immunoSEQ multiplex PCR; TCRdb holds only in-frame clones, not every one. The profile shows about 200,000 clones, around 79% of them singletons. What was sequenced was peripheral blood. All receptors come from a woman aged 40-49 years with COVID-19, enrolled during active disease. The CDR3 runs from the conserved cysteine through the conserved F or W. The D gene is left open where the match is weak. Clone size is not always given. Where it is, it says once, few, many or a class for expanded clones.

V gene	clone size	J gene	D gene	CDR3 protein	CDR3 DNA
TRBV10-1	many	TRBJ2-7	-	CASGEQSGTLVGEQYF	TGCGCCAGCGGGGAGCAGAGTGGGACACTGGTGGGCGAGCAGTACTTC
TRBV29-1	-	TRBJ2-3	TRBD2	CSVEAWDSGASDTQYF	TGCAGCGTTGAGGCATGGGATAGCGGGGCATCTGATACGCAGTATTTT
TRBV6-5	-	TRBJ1-1	TRBD1	CASRGQESTEAFF	TGTGCCAGCAGGGGACAGGAGAGTACTGAAGCTTTCTTT
TRBV5-1	-	TRBJ1-1	-	CASSQQGGDVTEAFF	TGCGCCAGCAGTCAACAGGGAGGGGATGTCACTGAAGCTTTCTTT
TRBV10-3	-	TRBJ2-1	-	CAINPALYNEQFF	TGTGCCATCAATCCAGCGCTCTACAATGAGCAGTTCTTC
TRBV27	-	TRBJ2-7	TRBD1	CASIKKARGPFSEQYF	TGTGCCAGCATTAAAAAAGCCAGGGGGCCGTTCAGCGAGCAGTACTTC
TRBV11-2	-	TRBJ2-7	-	CASSPSDRDYEQYF	TGTGCCAGCAGCCCTTCGGACAGAGACTACGAGCAGTACTTC
TRBV30	-	TRBJ1-3	TRBD1	CASGTGGGNTIYF	TGTGCCTCGGGGACAGGGGGTGGAAACACCATATATTTT
TRBV11-1	-	TRBJ2-7	-	CASSSDRISYEQYF	TGTGCCAGCAGCTCGGACAGAATCTCCTACGAGCAGTACTTC
TRBV5-1	-	TRBJ2-7	TRBD1	CASSWRTGSTYEQYF	TGCGCCAGCAGCTGGCGGACAGGGAGCACCTACGAGCAGTACTTC
TRBV9	-	TRBJ1-1	-	CASSKREPNTEAFF	TGTGCCAGCAGTAAGAGGGAGCCGAACACTGAAGCTTTCTTT
TRBV30	-	TRBJ1-2	-	CAWSLYYGYTF	TGTGCCTGGAGTCTGTACTATGGCTACACCTTC
TRBV2	-	TRBJ2-5	TRBD1	CASRLYRGVGETQYF	TGTGCCAGCAGACTCTACAGGGGGGTAGGGGAGACCCAGTACTTC
TRBV13	few	TRBJ1-5	-	CASSLGLAEGSNQPQHF	TGTGCCAGCAGCTTAGGCCTAGCCGAGGGAAGCAATCAGCCCCAGCATTTT
TRBV2	-	TRBJ1-5	-	CASSEERANNQPQHF	TGTGCCAGCAGTGAAGAGAGGGCAAACAATCAGCCCCAGCATTTT
TRBV19	-	TRBJ2-1	TRBD2	CASSIGASGVQFF	TGTGCCAGTAGTATAGGGGCTAGCGGAGTACAGTTCTTC
TRBV7-2	-	TRBJ2-3	-	CASSFSAGTDTQYF	TGTGCCAGCAGCTTCAGCGCGGGCACAGATACGCAGTATTTT
TRBV29-1	few	TRBJ1-1	TRBD1	CSVYRGRSMNTEAFF	TGCAGCGTTTACAGGGGTCGATCTATGAACACTGAAGCTTTCTTT
TRBV6-2/TRBV6-3	-	TRBJ1-2	TRBD1	CASSRSGQGNYGYTF	TGTGCCAGCAGTAGATCGGGACAGGGAAACTATGGCTACACCTTC
TRBV6-5	-	TRBJ2-5	-	CASAGSRGTETQYF	TGTGCCAGCGCGGGTTCCCGGGGTACAGAGACCCAGTACTTC
TRBV11-2	-	TRBJ2-5	TRBD1	CASSLGKGQEDQETQYF	TGTGCCAGCAGCTTAGGAAAGGGACAGGAAGACCAAGAGACCCAGTACTTC
TRBV18	-	TRBJ2-5	-	CASSRSIPGIQETQYF	TGTGCCAGCTCACGATCCATCCCGGGAATCCAAGAGACCCAGTACTTC
TRBV5-8	-	TRBJ1-2	TRBD1	CASSPGQGGYGYTF	TGTGCCAGCAGCCCCGGACAGGGTGGCTATGGCTACACCTTC
TRBV5-1	-	TRBJ2-7	TRBD1	CASSFDDRDYEQYF	TGCGCCAGCAGCTTTGACGACAGGGACTACGAGCAGTACTTC
TRBV3-1/TRBV3-2	-	TRBJ2-7	-	CATSGAASYEQYF	TGTGCCACCTCGGGAGCGGCCTCCTACGAGCAGTACTTC
TRBV7-2	-	TRBJ2-2	-	CASSFGDIYTGELFF	TGTGCCAGCAGCTTTGGGGACATCTACACCGGGGAGCTGTTTTTT
TRBV11-2	-	TRBJ1-4	-	CASSLGEGLFF	TGTGCCAGCAGCTTAGGCGAGGGACTGTTTTTT
TRBV11-2	few	TRBJ2-1	-	CASSLMRGSNEQFF	TGTGCCAGCAGCTTAATGAGAGGGTCCAATGAGCAGTTCTTC
TRBV19	-	TRBJ1-6	-	CASSTETGFGSPLHF	TGTGCCAGTAGTACCGAAACAGGGTTCGGTTCACCCCTCCACTTT
TRBV27	few	TRBJ2-7	TRBD2	CASSLRPPSGGVYEQYF	TGTGCCAGCAGTTTAAGGCCGCCTAGCGGGGGAGTCTACGAGCAGTACTTC
TRBV5-4	-	TRBJ2-1	-	CASSPTGPNEQFF	TGTGCCAGCAGCCCCACGGGTCCCAATGAGCAGTTCTTC
TRBV7-2	-	TRBJ2-7	TRBD2	CASSLAGLAGGPGEQYF	TGTGCCAGCAGCTTAGCGGGACTAGCGGGAGGGCCGGGCGAGCAGTACTTC
TRBV5-4	few	TRBJ1-2	-	CASSEGAGSGYGYTF	TGTGCCAGCAGCGAGGGAGCTGGGTCTGGCTATGGCTACACCTTC
TRBV6-5	-	TRBJ2-1	TRBD1	CASSRQGNEQFF	TGTGCCAGTTCGCGACAGGGCAATGAGCAGTTCTTC
TRBV7-2	-	TRBJ1-6	TRBD1	CASSWPRDSPYNSPLHF	TGTGCCAGCAGCTGGCCCCGGGACAGCCCCTATAATTCACCCCTCCACTTT
TRBV18	-	TRBJ1-3	TRBD1	CASSPPTGSGNTIYF	TGTGCCAGCTCACCACCGACAGGGTCCGGAAACACCATATATTTT
TRBV2	-	TRBJ1-4	TRBD1	CASSRTGNEKLFF	TGTGCCAGCAGTAGGACAGGGAATGAAAAACTGTTTTTT
TRBV11-2	once	TRBJ2-3	-	CASTLLVRARDTQYF	TGTGCCAGCACCCTCTTGGTCAGGGCGAGAGATACGCAGTATTTT
TRBV19	once	TRBJ1-5	-	CATKGGALSNQPQHF	TGTGCCACCAAAGGGGGGGCTTTGAGCAATCAGCCCCAGCATTTT
TRBV19	-	TRBJ1-5	TRBD1	CASSIQGTGVGQPQHF	TGTGCCAGTAGTATCCAAGGGACAGGGGTAGGACAGCCCCAGCATTTT
TRBV7-8	-	TRBJ2-4	-	CASSLGDINIQYF	TGTGCCAGCAGCTTAGGGGACATAAACATTCAGTACTTC
TRBV7-7	-	TRBJ1-2	TRBD1	CASSFHVRGRDGYTF	TGTGCCAGCAGCTTTCACGTCAGGGGGCGGGATGGCTACACCTTC
TRBV6-2/TRBV6-3	-	TRBJ2-5	TRBD2	CASSLGGAQTQYF	TGTGCCAGCAGTCTCGGGGGGGCCCAGACCCAGTACTTC
TRBV7-2	-	TRBJ2-7	-	CASSLGGTASYEQYF	TGTGCCAGCAGCTTAGGCGGGACAGCGTCCTACGAGCAGTACTTC
TRBV7-8	-	TRBJ2-7	TRBD2	CASSLEGLAGRDEQYF	TGTGCCAGCAGCTTAGAGGGACTAGCGGGACGGGACGAGCAGTACTTC
TRBV12-3/TRBV12-4	once	TRBJ1-2	TRBD1	CASSSRGYGYTF	TGTGCCAGCAGTTCCAGGGGGTATGGCTACACCTTC
TRBV5-8	-	TRBJ1-3	-	CASIRGLAGNTIYF	TGTGCCAGCATACGGGGATTGGCTGGAAACACCATATATTTT
TRBV5-1	once	TRBJ1-3	-	CASSYSVWTGSSGNTIYF	TGCGCCAGCAGCTATTCGGTATGGACGGGGAGCTCTGGAAACACCATATATTTT